Following are 2 T cell receptor beta chains from one sample sequenced in a study of regulatory T cells in long-lasting Graves disease. Researchers made TCR beta libraries by using iRepertoire HTBI primers and running Arm-PCR on CDR3 regions. MiXCR, run by TCRdb on the multiplex PCR reads, gives a single entry per CDR3 protein. The sample consists of 400,000 to 550,000 distinct CDR3 sequences, 15% of them appearing once. The time point is: newly diagnosed GD, antithyroid drugs for less than 3 months. Scientists built the TCR library using RNA that was extracted from PBMCs. These records were also assigned to another study, of T cells in Graves' hyperthyroidism and ophthalmopathy.

Here the sequenced sample was peripheral blood mononuclear cells (PBMCs), taken at new diagnosis, from a patient treated with antithyroid drugs. These receptors were taken from a woman aged 25-40 years with Graves disease.

This clonotype was recorded many times. The V and J genes are TRBV3-1 and TRBJ2-2, with D hard to call. V was shortened by 4 bases and J by 4 bases, with 7 bases between the two germline ends. Germline loops: CDR1 LGHDT, CDR2 YNNKEL (reference sequence). The CDR3 totals 13 residues. This CDR3 reads CASSPGVTGELFF. The CDR3 nucleotides are TGTGCCAGCAGCCCCGGAGTCACCGGGGAGCTGTTTTTT.

The genes are TRBV6-2 or TRBV6-3 and TRBJ1-5, with D possibly TRBD1 on 6 matching bases. The V and J ends lost 2 bases and 3 bases respectively, with 8 bases between them. The CDR3 sequence is 14 residues long. Per germline, CDR1 MNHEY and CDR2 SVGEGT. CDR3 region: CASSYRGYNQPQHF. CDR3 nucleotide sequence: TGTGCCAGCAGTTACAGGGGGTACAATCAGCCCCAGCATTTT.